This T cell receptor beta chain was retrieved from a study of CD8 T cells in ankylosing spondylitis (dated by TCRdb to 2017 to 2019). Turning to the overall study: T cell receptor beta repertoires were profiled in healthy donors and ankylosing spondylitis patients so that disease-linked TCR variants could be found. The full study cohort comprised about 25 ankylosing spondylitis patients and roughly 100 healthy donors. Peripheral blood was sampled, and synovial fluid was additionally collected from ankylosing spondylitis patients.

Broader findings and caveats from the paper: The disease-linked clones showed a CD8+ phenotype and occurred at relatively low frequencies in peripheral blood. A TCR beta motif of several highly homologous amino acid variants appeared characteristic of blood from ankylosing spondylitis patients. Some TCR beta motif variants had previously been reported in synovial fluid and blood of reactive arthritis patients, which suggested common disease-initiation mechanisms. According to the report, matched synovial fluid samples from ankylosing spondylitis patients were significantly enriched for the disease-linked clones.

Sequencer: Illumina HiSeq 2500. Quantitative 5'-RACE with molecular barcodes was the method used to prepare the TCR beta libraries. From the authors' description of their analysis: To identify disease-linked TCR variants, a new computational method was used, one built on a probabilistic model of VDJ rearrangement. Clones were called with MiXCR by TCRdb after fastp trimmed the public reads at Q25, and only in-frame beta chains were retained. Rows with a matching CDR3 protein are joined into one entry that keeps the most common DNA and genes. TCRdb assigned the V and J calls; the authors' analysis was not used. This sample holds about 92,000 distinct CDR3 sequences; 7.5% to 9% were observed only once. The ten largest clonotypes hold 4% to 5.5% of the sample. This clonotype was seen ten or more times. What antigen it recognizes has not been identified. Per-base qualities were not stored, and no clone one base away is much larger.

The germline V gene encodes CDR1 DFQATT and CDR2 SNEGSKA (reference sequence). V and J are truncated by 3 bases and 5 bases respectively, leaving an intervening sequence of 16 bases. From the cysteine up to the phenylalanine, the CDR3 has a length of 14 residues. Only CDR3 DNA remains: 42 bases, in frame from the first base. This sequence originates from a male donor with ankylosing spondylitis or in good health (not recorded which). Sample: blood, either unsorted or a sorted T cell fraction (not recorded which). The chain joins TRBV20-1 to TRBJ1-2; the D gene cannot be resolved reliably. The base sequence is TGCAGTGCTAGCGCCGGGGATCGGGGTTATGGCTACACCTTC. The encoded protein is CSASAGDRGYGYTF.